This T cell receptor beta chain was recorded in a study of T-cell memory formation after mild COVID-19. In germline, CDR1 is GTSNPN, CDR2 SVGIG (reference sequence). This CDR3 has 15 residues. The J segment lost 4 bases and the V segment lost 1 base, leaving 7 bases of the junction unmatched. TCRdb reanalysed the 5' RACE reads using MiXCR and keeps one entry per CDR3 protein. The data show 150,000 to 200,000 distinct CDR3 sequences, around a third seen once. The TCR sequence derives from an adult woman who had mild COVID-19 (a few samples of this study predate the infection). Cell type and time point are not known. This sequence joins TRBV30 and TRBJ2-7, with 10 bases aligning to TRBD2. Input material: PBMCs or a T cell subset sorted from them (not recorded which). For the CDR3, the DNA is TGTGCCTGGAGTGGAGAGCGGGGGGGCATGTACGAGCAGTACTTC. Protein sequence: CAWSGERGGMYEQYF.